This T cell receptor beta chain was recovered during a study of beta chain features in type 1 diabetes. This clone has a handful of counts. cDNA synthesis used the whole RNA isolate, giving expressed TCRB sequences. TCRdb's table, derived via immunoSEQ multiplex PCR, lists solely in-frame clones and lacks some. This table holds 900,000 or so clones, roughly 17% found once. Trimming cost V 0 bases and J 0 bases, with 15 bases left between them. Germline values: CDR1 LGHNA, CDR2 YSLEER. There are 19 residues in the CDR3. The sequenced sample consisted of naive CD4+ T cells from blood. The chain has TRBV4-3 and TRBJ2-6; D uncertain. The sequence was obtained from a woman under 30 in good health. The CDR3 coding sequence is TGCGCCAGCAGCCAAGAAATCTTAGGGCGGATCTCTGGGGCCAACGTCCTGACTTTC. Encoded protein: CASSQEILGRISGANVLTF.